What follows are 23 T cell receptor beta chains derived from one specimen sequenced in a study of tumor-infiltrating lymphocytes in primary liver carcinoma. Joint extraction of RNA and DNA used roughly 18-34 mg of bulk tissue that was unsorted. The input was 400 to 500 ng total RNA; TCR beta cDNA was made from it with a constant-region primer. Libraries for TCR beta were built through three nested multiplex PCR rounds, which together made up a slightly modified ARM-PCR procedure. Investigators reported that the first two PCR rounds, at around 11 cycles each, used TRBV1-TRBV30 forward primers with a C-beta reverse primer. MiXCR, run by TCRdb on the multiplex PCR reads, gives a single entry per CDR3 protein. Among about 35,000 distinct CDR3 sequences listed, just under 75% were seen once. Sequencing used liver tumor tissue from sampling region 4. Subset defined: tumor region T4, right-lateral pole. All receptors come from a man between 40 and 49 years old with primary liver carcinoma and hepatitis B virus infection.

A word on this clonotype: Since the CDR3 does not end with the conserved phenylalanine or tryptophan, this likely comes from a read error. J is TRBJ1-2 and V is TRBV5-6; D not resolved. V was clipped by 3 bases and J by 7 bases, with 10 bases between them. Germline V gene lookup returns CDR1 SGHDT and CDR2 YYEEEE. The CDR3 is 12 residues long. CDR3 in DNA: TGTGCCAGCAGCTCCGGGAAATCTGGCTACACCTCT. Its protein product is CASSSGKSGYTS.

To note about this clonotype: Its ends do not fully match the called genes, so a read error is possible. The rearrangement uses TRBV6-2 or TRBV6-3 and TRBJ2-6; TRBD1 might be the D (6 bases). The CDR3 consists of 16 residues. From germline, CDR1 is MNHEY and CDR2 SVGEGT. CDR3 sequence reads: CASRGRFPSGANVPTF. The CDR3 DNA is TGTGCCAGCAGGGGCAGGTTTCCTTCAGGGGCTAACGTCCCGACTTTC.

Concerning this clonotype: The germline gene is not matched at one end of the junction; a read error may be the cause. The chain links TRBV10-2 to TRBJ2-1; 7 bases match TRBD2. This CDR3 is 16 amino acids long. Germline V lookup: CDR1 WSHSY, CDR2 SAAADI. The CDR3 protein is CASCDLSRLADNEQFF. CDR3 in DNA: TGCGCCAGCTGTGATTTGAGCAGACTAGCAGACAATGAGCAGTTCTTC.

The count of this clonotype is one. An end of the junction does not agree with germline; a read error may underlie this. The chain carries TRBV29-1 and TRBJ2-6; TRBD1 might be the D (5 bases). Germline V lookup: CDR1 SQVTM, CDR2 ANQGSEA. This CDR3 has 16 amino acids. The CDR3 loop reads CSVDLTSSSGANVLIF. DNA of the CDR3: TGCAGTGTTGATCTGACTTCAAGCTCTGGGGCCAACGTCCTGATTTTC. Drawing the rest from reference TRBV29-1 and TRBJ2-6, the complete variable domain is SAVISQKPSRDICQRGTSLTIQCQVDSQVTMMFWYRQQPGQSLTLIATANQGSEATYESGFVIDKFPISRPNLTFSTLTVSNMSPEDSSIYLCSVDLTSSSGANVLIFGAGSRLTVL.

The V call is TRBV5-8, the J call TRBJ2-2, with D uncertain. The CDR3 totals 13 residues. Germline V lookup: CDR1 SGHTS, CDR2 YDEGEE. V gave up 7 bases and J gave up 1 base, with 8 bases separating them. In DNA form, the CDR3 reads TGTGCCAGCTATTCCTTGAACACCGGGGAGCTGTTTTTT. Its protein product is CASYSLNTGELFF.

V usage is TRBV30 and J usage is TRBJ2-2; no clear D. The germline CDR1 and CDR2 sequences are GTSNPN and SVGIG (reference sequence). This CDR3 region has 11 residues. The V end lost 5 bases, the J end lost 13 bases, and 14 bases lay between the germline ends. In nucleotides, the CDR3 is TGTGCCTGGGGGTTGGCTAGGAGGCTGTTTTTT. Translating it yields CAWGLARRLFF.

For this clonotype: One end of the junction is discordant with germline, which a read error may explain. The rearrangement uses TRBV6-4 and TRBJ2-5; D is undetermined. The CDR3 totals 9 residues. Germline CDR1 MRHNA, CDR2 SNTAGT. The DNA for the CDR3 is TGTGCCAGCAGTGGGACCCAGTGCTTC. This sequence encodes CASSGTQCF.

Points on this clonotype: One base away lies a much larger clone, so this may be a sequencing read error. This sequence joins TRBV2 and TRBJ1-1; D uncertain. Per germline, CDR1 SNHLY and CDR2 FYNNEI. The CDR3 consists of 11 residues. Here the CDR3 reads CTSSDGLEAFF. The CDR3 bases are TGTACCAGCAGTGACGGCCTTGAAGCTTTCTTT.

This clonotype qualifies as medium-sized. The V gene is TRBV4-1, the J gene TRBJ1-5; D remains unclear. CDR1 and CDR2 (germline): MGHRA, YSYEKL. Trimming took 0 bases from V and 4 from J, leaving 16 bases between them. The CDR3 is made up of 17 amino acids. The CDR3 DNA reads TGCGCCAGCAGCCAAGATTTATGGCTATCGGCGAATCAGCCCCAGCATTTT. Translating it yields CASSQDLWLSANQPQHF.

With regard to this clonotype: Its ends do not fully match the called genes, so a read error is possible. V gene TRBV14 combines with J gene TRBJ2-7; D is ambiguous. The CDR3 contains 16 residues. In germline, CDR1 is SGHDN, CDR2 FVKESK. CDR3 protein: CASSLGSQSSSYEQNF. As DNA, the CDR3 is TGTGCCAGCAGCCTAGGTTCGCAGTCATCCTCCTACGAGCAGAATTTC.

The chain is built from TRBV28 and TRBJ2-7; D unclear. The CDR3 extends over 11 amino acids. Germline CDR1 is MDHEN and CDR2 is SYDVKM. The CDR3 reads CGSSSSYEQYF. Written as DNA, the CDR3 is TGTGGCAGTAGCAGCTCCTACGAGCAGTACTTC. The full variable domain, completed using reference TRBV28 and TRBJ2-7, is DVKVTQSSRYLVKRTGEKVFLECVQDMDHENMFWYRQDPGLGLRLIYFSYDVKMKEKGDIPEGYSVSREKKERFSLILESASTNQTSMYLCGSSSSYEQYFGPGTRLTVT.

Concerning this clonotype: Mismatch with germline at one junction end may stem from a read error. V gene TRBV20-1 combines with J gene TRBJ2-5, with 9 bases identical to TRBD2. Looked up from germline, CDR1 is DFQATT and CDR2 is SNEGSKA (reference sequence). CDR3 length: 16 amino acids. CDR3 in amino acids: CSAIEVSGRVGETHYF. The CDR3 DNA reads TGCAGTGCTATTGAGGTTAGCGGGAGAGTCGGGGAGACCCACTACTTC.

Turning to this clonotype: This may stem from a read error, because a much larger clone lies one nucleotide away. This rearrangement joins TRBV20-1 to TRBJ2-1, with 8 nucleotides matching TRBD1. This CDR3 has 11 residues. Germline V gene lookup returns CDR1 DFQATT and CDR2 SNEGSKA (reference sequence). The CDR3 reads CGAYMGGQEFF. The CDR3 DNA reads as TGCGGTGCTTACATGGGGGGACAGGAATTCTTC.

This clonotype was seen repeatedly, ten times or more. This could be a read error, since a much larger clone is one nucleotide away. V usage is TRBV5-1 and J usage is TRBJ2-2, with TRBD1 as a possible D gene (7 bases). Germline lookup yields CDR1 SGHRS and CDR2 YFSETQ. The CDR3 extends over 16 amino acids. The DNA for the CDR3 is TGCGCCAGCTCAGACCCGTCCAGGGGGGACACCGGGGAGCTGTCTTTT. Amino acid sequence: CASSDPSRGDTGELSF. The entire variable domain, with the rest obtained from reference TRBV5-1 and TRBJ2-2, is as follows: KAGVTQTPRYLIKTRGQQVTLSCSPISGHRSVSWYQQTPGQGLQFLFEYFSETQRNKGNFPGRFSGRQFSNSRSEMNVSTLELGDSALYLCASSDPSRGDTGELSFGEGSRLTVL.

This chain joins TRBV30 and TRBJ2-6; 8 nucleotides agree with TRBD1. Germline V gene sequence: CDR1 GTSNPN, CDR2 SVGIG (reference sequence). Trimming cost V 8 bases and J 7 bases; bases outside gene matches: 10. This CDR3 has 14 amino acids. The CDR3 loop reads CARDSGGGANVLTF. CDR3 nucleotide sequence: TGTGCCCGGGATTCAGGGGGCGGAGCCAACGTCCTGACTTTC.

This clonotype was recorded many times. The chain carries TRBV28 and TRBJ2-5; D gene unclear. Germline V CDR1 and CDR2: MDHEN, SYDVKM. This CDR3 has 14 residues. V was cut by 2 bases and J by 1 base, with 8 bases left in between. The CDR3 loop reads CASSLRRSQETQYF. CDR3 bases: TGTGCCAGCAGTTTACGGAGAAGCCAAGAGACCCAGTACTTC.

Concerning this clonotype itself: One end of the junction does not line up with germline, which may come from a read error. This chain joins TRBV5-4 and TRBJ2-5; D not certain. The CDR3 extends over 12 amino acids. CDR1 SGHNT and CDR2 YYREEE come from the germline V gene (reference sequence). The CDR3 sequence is CASSMDQETQYF. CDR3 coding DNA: TGTGCCAGTAGTATGGACCAAGAGACTCAGTACTTC.

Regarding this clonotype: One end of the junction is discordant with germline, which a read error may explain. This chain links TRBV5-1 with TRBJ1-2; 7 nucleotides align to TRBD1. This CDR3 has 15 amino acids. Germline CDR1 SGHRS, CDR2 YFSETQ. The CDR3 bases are TGCGCCACCAGATTGGACCCCGGGACAGCGTATGGCTACACTTTC. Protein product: CATRLDPGTAYGYTF.

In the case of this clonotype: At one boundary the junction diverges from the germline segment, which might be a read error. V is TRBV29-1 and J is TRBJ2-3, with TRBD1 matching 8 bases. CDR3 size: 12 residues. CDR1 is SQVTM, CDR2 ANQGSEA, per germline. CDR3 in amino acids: CTVGVQGATQYF. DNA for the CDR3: TGCACCGTTGGTGTCCAGGGGGCTACCCAGTATTTT.

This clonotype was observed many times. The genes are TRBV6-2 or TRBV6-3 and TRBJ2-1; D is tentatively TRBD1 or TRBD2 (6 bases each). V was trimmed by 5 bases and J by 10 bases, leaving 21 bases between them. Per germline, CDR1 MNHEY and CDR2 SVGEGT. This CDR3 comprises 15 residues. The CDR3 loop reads CASSPSATLRGEQFF. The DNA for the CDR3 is TGTGCCAGCAGTCCTAGCGCTACATTGAGGGGGGAGCAGTTCTTC.

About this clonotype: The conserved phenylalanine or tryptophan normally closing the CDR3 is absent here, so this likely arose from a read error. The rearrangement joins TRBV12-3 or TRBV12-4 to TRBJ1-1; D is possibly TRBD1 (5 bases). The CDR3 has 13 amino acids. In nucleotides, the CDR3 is TGTGCCAACAGTCGACAGTTTAACACTGAAGCTTTCTCT. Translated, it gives CANSRQFNTEAFS.

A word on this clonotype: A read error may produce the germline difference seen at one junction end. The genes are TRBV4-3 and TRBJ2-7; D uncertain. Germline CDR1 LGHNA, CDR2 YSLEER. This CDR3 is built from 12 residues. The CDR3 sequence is CTSSHSSYEQYF. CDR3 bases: TGCACCAGCAGCCACAGCTCCTACGAGCAGTATTTC.

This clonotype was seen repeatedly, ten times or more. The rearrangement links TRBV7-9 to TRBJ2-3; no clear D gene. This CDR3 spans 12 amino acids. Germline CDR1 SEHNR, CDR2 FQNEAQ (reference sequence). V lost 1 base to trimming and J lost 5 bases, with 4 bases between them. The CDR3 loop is CASSLDIDTQYF. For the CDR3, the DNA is TGTGCCAGCAGCTTAGATATAGATACGCAGTATTTT.